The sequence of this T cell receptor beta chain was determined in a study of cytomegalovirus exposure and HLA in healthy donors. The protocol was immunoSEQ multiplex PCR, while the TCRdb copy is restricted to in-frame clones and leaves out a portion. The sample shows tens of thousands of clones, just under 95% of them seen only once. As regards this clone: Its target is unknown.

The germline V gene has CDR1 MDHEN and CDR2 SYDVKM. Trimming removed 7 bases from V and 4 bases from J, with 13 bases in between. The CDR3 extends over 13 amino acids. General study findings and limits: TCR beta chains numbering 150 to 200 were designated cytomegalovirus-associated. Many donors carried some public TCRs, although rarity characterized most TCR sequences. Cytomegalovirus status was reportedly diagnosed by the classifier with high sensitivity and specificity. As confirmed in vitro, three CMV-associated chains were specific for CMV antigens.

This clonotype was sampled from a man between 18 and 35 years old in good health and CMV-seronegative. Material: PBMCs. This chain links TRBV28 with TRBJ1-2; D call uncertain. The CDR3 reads CASTFGNIYGYTF. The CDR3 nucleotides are TGTGCCAGCACTTTTGGCAATATCTATGGCTACACCTTC.